This T cell receptor beta chain appears in the sequencing data of a study of T cell repertoires in cytomegalovirus infection. Broader study findings: CMV-specific TCR beta clonotypes restricted by HLA-C dominated the ex vivo response.

TCRdb re-called the reads with MiXCR, one entry per CDR3 protein. The top ten clones hold roughly three fifths of a sample with 65,000 to 85,000 distinct CDR3 sequences, 25% to 30% of them seen once. This clonotype was seen a handful of times. Antigen specificity is unknown. The V gene end was trimmed by 6 bases and the J gene end by 0 bases; junction bases not matched to a gene: 7. Germline V gene data show CDR1 as SNHLY and CDR2 as FYNNEI. The CDR3 runs to 16 residues. The source was CD8+ T cells from cultured PBMCs, collected from culture after CMV antigen stimulation. The V and J genes are TRBV2 and TRBJ2-1; 8 bases match TRBD1. This clonotype was sampled from a human donor in good health (CMV status not recorded). Some clones in this sample may be carry-over from other donors' samples. The CDR3 loop reads CASSGQGPSSYNEQFF. The CDR3 coding sequence is TGTGCCAGCAGCGGACAGGGACCCAGCTCCTACAATGAGCAGTTCTTC.